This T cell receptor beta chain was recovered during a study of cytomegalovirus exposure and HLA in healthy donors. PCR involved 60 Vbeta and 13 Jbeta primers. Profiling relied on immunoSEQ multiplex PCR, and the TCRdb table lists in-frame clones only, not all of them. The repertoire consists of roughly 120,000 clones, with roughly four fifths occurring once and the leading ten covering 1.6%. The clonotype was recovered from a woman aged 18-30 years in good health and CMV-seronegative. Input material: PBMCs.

CDR3 residues: CASSLGGRGLNTEAFF. The CDR3 nucleotides read TGCGCCAGCAGCTTGGGCGGCAGGGGGCTGAACACTGAAGCTTTCTTT. V usage is TRBV5-1 and J usage is TRBJ1-1; 8 bases agree with TRBD1. Germline V gene lookup returns CDR1 SGHRS and CDR2 YFSETQ. With V trimmed by 0 bases and J by 0 bases, 4 bases remained unmatched. This CDR3 has 16 amino acids. Together with reference TRBV5-1 and TRBJ1-1, the CDR3 gives the full variable domain: KAGVTQTPRYLIKTRGQQVTLSCSPISGHRSVSWYQQTPGQGLQFLFEYFSETQRNKGNFPGRFSGRQFSNSRSEMNVSTLELGDSALYLCASSLGGRGLNTEAFFGQGTRLTVV.